A single sample is the source of the 22 T cell receptor beta chains below, sequenced in a study of T-cell reconstitution after alpha-beta-depleted transplantation in children. Unique molecular identifiers were used in preparing the TCRbeta library. TCRdb reprocessed the PCR reads via MiXCR and lists one record per CDR3 protein. The sample has a few hundred thousand distinct CDR3 sequences; around two fifths are singletons. The sequenced sample was PBMCs, obtained before TCRalphabeta/CD19-depleted stem cell transplant. The receptors originated from a girl aged 2-10 years with aplastic anemia, due to receive a stem cell transplant.

Regarding this clonotype: The germline gene is not matched at one end of the junction; a read error may be the cause. This chain uses TRBV20-1 with TRBJ2-7; TRBD2 is a possible D gene (6 bases). Germline V gene lookup returns CDR1 DFQATT and CDR2 SNEGSKA (reference sequence). CDR3 length equals 13 residues. DNA for the CDR3: TGCAGTACTAGCTGGCAGGGTCCTAGCGAGCAGTACTTC. It encodes CSTSWQGPSEQYF.

The chain has TRBV20-1 and TRBJ2-7; D not certain. The CDR3 spans 15 residues. Trimming took off 0 bases at V and 5 bases at J, with 17 bases between the two ends. From germline, CDR1 is DFQATT and CDR2 SNEGSKA (reference sequence). The DNA of the CDR3 is TGCAGTGCTAGAGATTTGACGGGTCCTACTAACGAGCAGTACTTC. It encodes CSARDLTGPTNEQYF.

This clonotype appeared many times. The V and J genes are TRBV12-3 or TRBV12-4 and TRBJ2-3; D unclear. Trimming shortened V by 3 bases and J by 2 bases, and 9 bases separated the two germline ends. The CDR3 spans 14 residues. CDR3 DNA sequence: TGTGCCAGCAGTTTTGGGCGGTTCACAGATACGCAGTATTTT. This gives the protein CASSFGRFTDTQYF.

This clonotype has at least ten counts. V is TRBV29-1 and J is TRBJ1-2; D unclear. The CDR3 has 15 amino acids. Germline CDR1 reads SQVTM; CDR2 reads ANQGSEA. V lost 3 bases and J lost 8, with 22 bases in between. The CDR3 DNA sequence: TGCAGCGTTGAGAGGAGGACCGATGAGAGTGGAGGCTACACCTTC. Residues: CSVERRTDESGGYTF.

This clonotype was detected only once. The V gene is TRBV25-1, the J gene TRBJ1-6; D remains unclear. V gave up 3 bases and J gave up 10 bases, with 7 bases separating them. The CDR3 runs 12 residues. Germline CDR1 MGHDK, CDR2 SYGVNS. The CDR3 nucleotides are TGTGCCAGCAGTGAGGTGGGGTCACCCCTCCACTTT. It translates to CASSEVGSPLHF.

This clonotype was seen more than once but under ten times. This chain joins TRBV20-1 and TRBJ1-1, with 8 bases aligning to TRBD1. The CDR3 loop spans 14 amino acids. CDR1 and CDR2 from the germline V gene are DFQATT and SNEGSKA (reference sequence). The V gene end was trimmed by 6 bases and the J gene end by 2 bases; junction bases not matched to a gene: 8. The CDR3 loop reads CSAPSRGRNTEAFF. CDR3 DNA: TGCAGTGCCCCAAGCAGGGGGCGTAACACTGAAGCTTTCTTT.

In this sample, this clonotype turned up many times. The chain employs TRBV28 and TRBJ2-7; 7 bases fit TRBD1. CDR1 MDHEN and CDR2 SYDVKM come from the germline V gene. Trimming cost V 3 bases and J 4 bases; bases outside gene matches: 6. The CDR3 has 14 amino acids. The CDR3 bases are TGTGCCAGCAGTTTGACCGGGACAGATTACGAGCAGTACTTC. It specifies CASSLTGTDYEQYF. The full variable domain, its missing parts supplied by reference TRBV28 and TRBJ2-7, is DVKVTQSSRYLVKRTGEKVFLECVQDMDHENMFWYRQDPGLGLRLIYFSYDVKMKEKGDIPEGYSVSREKKERFSLILESASTNQTSMYLCASSLTGTDYEQYFGPGTRLTVT.

This clonotype was picked up many times. The genes are TRBV20-1 and TRBJ2-1, with TRBD2 matching over 7 bases. After removal of 5 bases from V and 6 bases from J, the junction contained 10 bases not matched to a gene. The CDR3 is made up of 14 amino acids. Per the germline V gene, CDR1 is DFQATT and CDR2 is SNEGSKA (reference sequence). Here the CDR3 DNA reads TGCAGTGCTGCCGAAAGCGGGAAAGCCAATGAGCAGTTCTTC. As protein: CSAAESGKANEQFF.

A few counts support this clonotype. The V and J genes are TRBV20-1 and TRBJ2-2, with 8 positions matching TRBD1. The CDR3 spans 13 residues. The V segment lost 8 bases and the J segment 5 bases; nucleotides outside the gene matches: 7. CDR1 DFQATT and CDR2 SNEGSKA come from the germline V gene (reference sequence). The CDR3 sequence: CSPQRTGTGELFF. The CDR3 DNA sequence: TGCAGTCCCCAAAGGACAGGGACCGGGGAGCTGTTTTTT.

The chain is built from TRBV29-1 and TRBJ2-3, with no clear D. The CDR3 extends over 13 amino acids. Germline V gene lookup returns CDR1 SQVTM and CDR2 ANQGSEA. Deletions cut 4 bases from V and 2 bases from J, with 10 bases between. The CDR3 DNA is TGCAGCGTTGGTTTCAGTCCCACAGATACGCAGTATTTT. Its translation: CSVGFSPTDTQYF.

The sample holds many counts of this clonotype. V gene TRBV20-1 combines with J gene TRBJ2-3, with TRBD2 as a possible D gene (6 bases). Germline V lookup: CDR1 DFQATT, CDR2 SNEGSKA (reference sequence). V was pared by 0 bases and J by 0 bases, with 19 bases between. The CDR3 consists of 18 residues. In DNA form, the CDR3 reads TGCAGTGCTAGAGATCTAAGGATGGCGGGGCCTAGCACAGATACGCAGTATTTT. It translates to CSARDLRMAGPSTDTQYF.

This clonotype turned up a few times. This rearrangement joins TRBV20-1 to TRBJ2-3; D possibly matches TRBD1 or TRBD2 (5 bases each). The germline V gene has CDR1 DFQATT and CDR2 SNEGSKA (reference sequence). The CDR3 spans 14 residues. V lost 6 bases and J 1 base, leaving 14 bases between the germline ends. This CDR3 reads CSASTRGGTDTQYF. The CDR3, as DNA: TGCAGTGCGAGCACTAGAGGGGGCACAGATACGCAGTATTTT.

The CDR3 DNA follows: TGTGCCATCAGTGAGAGTGCAGGGCGGATATATTTT. Its protein product is CAISESAGRIYF. The V and J genes are TRBV10-3 and TRBJ1-3; maybe TRBD1 (5 bases). Trimming pared 2 bases from V and 13 bases from J, leaving 12 bases between. In germline, CDR1 is ENHRY, CDR2 SYGVKD. The CDR3 runs to 12 residues.

The CDR3 DNA follows: TGTGCCAGCACATCCCGGACAGGGCTCTACGAGCAGTACTTC. Protein product: CASTSRTGLYEQYF. This sequence joins TRBV6-2 or TRBV6-3 and TRBJ2-7; 8 bases line up with TRBD1. J lost 3 bases, V lost 7 bases, and 8 bases had no gene match. Germline CDR1 and CDR2: MNHEY and SVGEGT. The CDR3 contains 14 residues.

Remarks on this clonotype: Likely a read error: the CDR3 ends without its conserved phenylalanine or tryptophan. The gene calls are TRBV5-1 and TRBJ2-7; 10 bases are shared with TRBD1. Germline V gene sequence: CDR1 SGHRS, CDR2 YFSETQ. V gave up 4 bases and J gave up 3 bases; unmatched junction bases: 4. This CDR3 is 14 amino acids long. The CDR3 DNA is TGCGCCAGCAGCCAGGGGACAGGGGTCTACGAGCAGTACATC. Protein: CASSQGTGVYEQYI.

In its sample, this clonotype was seen once. J is TRBJ2-2 and V is TRBV4-3; the D is unclear. Germline V gene data show CDR1 as LGHNA and CDR2 as YSLEER. This CDR3 contains 15 residues. Trimming took 0 bases from V and 4 from J, leaving 9 bases between them. CDR3 nucleotides: TGCGCCAGCAGCCAAGAGAAGGCGCTCACCGGGGAGCTGTTTTTT. It yields the protein CASSQEKALTGELFF.

This chain links TRBV6-1 with TRBJ2-1; a weak D match, TRBD2 (5 bases). Germline V gene lookup returns CDR1 MNHNS and CDR2 SASEGT. The V gene lost 8 bases and the J gene lost 0 bases, with 14 bases spanning the gap. The CDR3 runs to 15 residues. The DNA of the CDR3 is TGTGCCAGCGGCCGTAACGGAGGCTCCTACAATGAGCAGTTCTTC. Residues: CASGRNGGSYNEQFF.

The rearrangement uses TRBV12-3 or TRBV12-4 and TRBJ1-2, with a possible D match to TRBD1 (6 bases). The CDR3 extends over 14 amino acids. The ends were cut back, 6 bases at V and 1 base at J, with 12 bases in the middle. Here the CDR3 DNA reads TGTGCCAGCAGACTTACAGGGAATAACTATGGCTACACCTTC. As protein: CASRLTGNNYGYTF.

The chain employs TRBV28 and TRBJ2-7, with D unresolved. Per germline, CDR1 MDHEN and CDR2 SYDVKM. CDR3 size: 13 residues. V lost 6 bases and J lost 0, with 9 bases in between. The DNA for the CDR3 is TGTGCCAGCAGCCACGGGCACTCCTACGAGCAGTACTTC. It translates to CASSHGHSYEQYF.

Only a few counts were recorded for this clonotype. The chain carries TRBV5-1 and TRBJ2-3; 9 bases fit TRBD2. Germline CDR1 is SGHRS and CDR2 is YFSETQ. J was trimmed by 4 bases and V by 4 bases; bases with no gene match: 4. CDR3 length: 14 amino acids. The CDR3 DNA reads as TGCGCCAGCAGCGTAGCGGGAGTCTCAGATACGCAGTATTTT. This gives the protein CASSVAGVSDTQYF.

There are a few counts of this clonotype. This chain joins TRBV7-6 and TRBJ2-1, with D perhaps TRBD2 (6 bases). Between the trimmed V and J ends, which lost 5 bases and 13 bases, there was a span of 21 bases. The germline CDR1 and CDR2 sequences are SGHVS and FNYEAQ. CDR3 length: 14 amino acids. In DNA form, the CDR3 reads TGTGCCAGCAGCCGAACCGGGACTCCAAAGACACAGTTCTTC. Translating it yields CASSRTGTPKTQFF.

The V and J genes are TRBV7-3 and TRBJ1-5, with D tentatively TRBD1 (5 bases). V dropped 5 bases and J dropped 6 bases, with 11 bases sitting between them. This CDR3 is 13 amino acids long. CDR1 and CDR2 (germline): SGHTA, FQGTGA. Here the CDR3 DNA reads TGTGCCAGCAGCCCCGGGAGGGGTCAGCCCCAGCATTTT. It specifies CASSPGRGQPQHF.